Below are 22 T cell receptor beta chains sequenced from a single sample in a study of shared clonotypes between healthy human individuals. TCRdb's table, derived via immunoSEQ multiplex PCR, lists solely in-frame clones and lacks some. The sample includes some 580,000 clones, less than 98% of them seen just once. Sequences were obtained from naive CD4+ T cells sorted from blood. The subset denotes: CD45RA+ positively selected. These TCRs come from a woman in her twenties or thirties in good health.

Comment on this clone: Other DNA sequences in this specimen translate into the identical CDR3. The chain joins TRBV5-1 to TRBJ1-2; 7 nucleotides align to TRBD1. The CDR3 consists of 13 residues. The germline V gene has CDR1 SGHRS and CDR2 YFSETQ. J lost 3 bases, V lost 2 bases, and 1 base had no gene match. CDR3 loop: CASSLGTDYGYTF. In DNA form, the CDR3 reads TGCGCCAGCAGCTTAGGGACAGACTATGGCTACACCTTC.

The chain uses TRBV30 and TRBJ2-7, with D hard to call. Germline lookup yields CDR1 GTSNPN and CDR2 SVGIG (reference sequence). The CDR3 contains 11 residues. Trimming cost V 0 bases and J 2 bases, with 2 bases left between them. CDR3 DNA sequence: TGTGCCTGGAGTGTGGCCTACGAGCAGTACTTC. Encoded protein: CAWSVAYEQYF.

The chain is built from TRBV6-5 and TRBJ2-5; 8 bases align to TRBD1. The V segment lost 7 bases and the J segment 9 bases; nucleotides outside the gene matches: 10. The CDR3 has 13 amino acids. The germline CDR1 and CDR2 sequences are MNHEY and SVGAGI. CDR3 sequence: CASTRGQRRSQYF. In DNA form, the CDR3 reads TGTGCCAGCACCAGGGGGCAGCGCAGGTCCCAGTACTTC.

The chain joins TRBV14 to TRBJ1-5; D not certain. Germline CDR1 reads SGHDN; CDR2 reads FVKESK. V gave up 4 bases and J gave up 4 bases, with 5 bases separating them. CDR3 length: 12 amino acids. CDR3 loop: CASSLRNQPQHF. DNA of the CDR3: TGTGCCAGCAGCCTACGTAATCAGCCCCAGCATTTT. The complete variable domain, with remaining parts taken from reference TRBV14 and TRBJ1-5, reads EAGVTQFPSHSVIEKGQTVTLRCDPISGHDNLYWYRRVMGKEIKFLLHFVKESKQDESGMPNNRFLAERTGGTYSTLKVQPAELEDSGVYFCASSLRNQPQHFGDGTRLSIL.

This clone is a singleton in its sample. This chain uses TRBV18 with TRBJ2-5; D is unresolved. The CDR3 has 14 amino acids. V lost 1 base, J lost 2 bases, and 8 bases lay in between. CDR1 and CDR2 from the germline V gene are KGHSH and LQKENI. In nucleotides, the CDR3 is TGTGCCAGCTCACCACAGGAAGGGCAAGAGACCCAGTACTTC. Amino acids: CASSPQEGQETQYF.

The V gene is TRBV10-3, the J gene TRBJ2-1; D is undetermined. V was cut by 2 bases and J by 1 base, with 12 bases left in between. The CDR3 loop spans 16 amino acids. Germline loops: CDR1 ENHRY, CDR2 SYGVKD. The CDR3 region is CAISEELALSYNEQFF. The DNA for the CDR3 is TGTGCCATCAGTGAGGAGCTGGCACTTTCCTACAATGAGCAGTTCTTC.

The chain joins TRBV9 to TRBJ2-7; D may be TRBD2 (6 bases). CDR3 length: 14 amino acids. Germline CDR1 reads SGDLS; CDR2 reads YYNGEE. Trimming left V 3 bases short and J 2 bases short, with 12 bases between. The chain's CDR3 is CASSEGGETYEQYF. The DNA for the CDR3 is TGTGCCAGCAGCGAGGGCGGGGAGACCTACGAGCAGTACTTC.

This clone is a singleton in its sample. The V gene is TRBV6-1, the J gene TRBJ2-5; 9 bases align to TRBD1. Trimming took 5 bases from V and 5 from J; bases not matched to a gene: 6. Germline V gene data show CDR1 as MNHNS and CDR2 as SASEGT. The length of the CDR3 is 14 residues. The CDR3, as DNA: TGTGCCAGCAGTTCTCGGGACAGGGTGGAGACCCAGTACTTC. It is translated as CASSSRDRVETQYF.

This clone appeared once. The gene calls are TRBV7-2 and TRBJ2-2, with a weak D call TRBD2 (5 bases). The germline V gene encodes CDR1 SGHTA and CDR2 FQGNSA. This CDR3 region has 15 residues. V was shortened by 4 bases and J by 2 bases, with 11 bases between the two germline ends. The CDR3 here is CASSWRTSNTGELFF. The CDR3 nucleotides are TGTGCCAGCAGCTGGCGGACTTCCAACACCGGGGAGCTGTTTTTT. Complete variable domain (other parts from reference TRBV7-2 and TRBJ2-2): GAGVSQSPSNKVTEKGKDVELRCDPISGHTALYWYRQSLGQGLEFLIYFQGNSAPDKSGLPSDRFSAERTGGSVSTLTIQRTQQEDSAVYLCASSWRTSNTGELFFGEGSRLTVL.

In nucleotides, the CDR3 is TGTGCCAGCTCACCCACCGTGGACCCCACAACCTATGGCTACACCTTC. Translation: CASSPTVDPTTYGYTF. The chain carries TRBV18 and TRBJ1-2; D is ambiguous. Trimming took 3 bases from V and 4 from J, leaving 18 bases between them. The CDR3 is made up of 16 amino acids. Germline-derived CDR1 and CDR2 are KGHSH and LQKENI.

The rearrangement links TRBV5-5 to TRBJ2-1, with D unresolved. Germline assignment: CDR1 SGHKS and CDR2 YYEKEE (reference sequence). V lost 4 bases and J lost 10, with 15 bases in between. The CDR3 contains 13 residues. The CDR3 loop reads CASSPGSRSEQFF. For the CDR3, the DNA is TGTGCCAGCAGCCCGGGCTCTAGGTCAGAGCAGTTCTTC.

This chain uses TRBV6-5 with TRBJ1-1, with D uncertain. The germline CDR1 and CDR2 sequences are MNHEY and SVGAGI. V lost 8 bases, J lost 8 bases, and 12 bases lay in between. The CDR3 sequence is 11 residues long. The chain's CDR3 is CASGFNGEAFF. CDR3 bases: TGTGCCAGCGGCTTTAACGGGGAAGCTTTCTTT.

The chain recombines TRBV6-5 with TRBJ2-7; no firm D call. The CDR3 loop spans 15 amino acids. Germline CDR1 and CDR2: MNHEY and SVGAGI. The V end lost 2 bases, the J end lost 0 bases, and 11 bases lay between the germline ends. CDR3 nucleotides: TGTGCCAGCAGTTACAACGACCTGAGCTCCTACGAGCAGTACTTC. Translating gives CASSYNDLSSYEQYF.

The V call is TRBV4-1, the J call TRBJ1-5; the D is unclear. The V end lost 2 bases, the J end lost 4 bases, and 12 bases lay between the germline ends. Germline CDR1 reads MGHRA; CDR2 reads YSYEKL. The CDR3 has 15 residues. The DNA of the CDR3 is TGCGCCAGCAGCCAACTGGTAGGGAGTAATCAGCCCCAGCATTTT. Amino acid sequence: CASSQLVGSNQPQHF.

This sequence joins TRBV27 and TRBJ1-4, with a weak D call TRBD1 (5 bases). Trimming shortened V by 2 bases and J by 8 bases, and 9 bases separated the two germline ends. CDR3 length: 13 residues. Germline lookup yields CDR1 MNHEY and CDR2 SMNVEV (reference sequence). Here the CDR3 reads CASSLRGWEKLFF. The CDR3 DNA reads as TGTGCCAGCAGTTTAAGGGGCTGGGAAAAACTGTTTTTT.

The V call is TRBV7-9, the J call TRBJ1-1; no clear D gene. In germline, CDR1 is SEHNR, CDR2 FQNEAQ (reference sequence). Trimming cost V 7 bases and J 0 bases, with 15 bases left between them. The CDR3 is 15 amino acids. CDR3 nucleotides: TGTGCCAGCACCCTAAGGAAGGAGGTGAACACTGAAGCTTTCTTT. Protein product: CASTLRKEVNTEAFF.

CDR3 sequence (DNA): TGTGCCAGTAGAGGGACGTTCTCCTACGAGCAGTACTTC. Protein sequence: CASRGTFSYEQYF. V gene TRBV19 combines with J gene TRBJ2-7; D may correspond to TRBD1 or TRBD2 (5 bases each). Germline CDR1 is LNHDA and CDR2 is SQIVND (reference sequence). There are 13 residues in the CDR3. Trimming pared 6 bases from V and 0 bases from J, leaving 9 bases between.

V gene TRBV19 combines with J gene TRBJ1-1, with D tentatively TRBD1 (5 bases). CDR1 is LNHDA and CDR2 is SQIVND in the germline V gene (reference sequence). The germline V and J ends were trimmed by 9 bases and 3 bases, with 20 bases remaining between them. CDR3 length: 15 amino acids. The chain's CDR3 is CASRLSRTPYTEAFF. The DNA of the CDR3 is TGTGCCAGCCGACTAAGCAGGACACCCTACACTGAAGCTTTCTTT.

J is TRBJ2-5 and V is TRBV7-8; possible D gene TRBD1, 6 bases. The germline CDR1 and CDR2 sequences are SGHVS and FQNEAQ. Trimming pared 3 bases from V and 9 bases from J, leaving 17 bases between. This CDR3 has 14 residues. CDR3 nucleotides: TGTGCCAGCAGCTTGAGTACAGGGCCTGGGGCCCAGTACTTC. The encoded protein is CASSLSTGPGAQYF.

V usage is TRBV29-1 and J usage is TRBJ2-5; a possible D gene is TRBD2 (5 bases). V was cut by 4 bases and J by 3 bases, with 12 bases left in between. Germline CDR1 SQVTM, CDR2 ANQGSEA. This CDR3 region has 13 residues. CDR3 nucleotide sequence: TGCAGCGTTGGAGTTCGGGGTAAAGAGACCCAGTACTTC. It codes for CSVGVRGKETQYF.

The V and J genes are TRBV6-5 and TRBJ2-1; 8 bases are a match to TRBD1. The trim removed 0 bases at V and 9 bases at J, leaving 7 bases unmatched. This CDR3 is built from 15 residues. The germline V gene encodes CDR1 MNHEY and CDR2 SVGAGI. This CDR3 is CASSYSRDRNREQFF. The CDR3 DNA reads TGTGCCAGCAGTTACTCGAGGGACAGGAATCGTGAGCAGTTCTTC.

The chain recombines TRBV4-1 with TRBJ2-7, with 9 bases lining up with TRBD1. The germline V gene has CDR1 MGHRA and CDR2 YSYEKL. Trimming removed 4 bases from V and 4 bases from J; junction bases left unmatched: 5. The CDR3 consists of 14 residues. Here the CDR3 reads CASSPRQGGYEQYF. CDR3 DNA: TGCGCCAGCAGCCCCCGACAGGGGGGATACGAGCAGTACTTC.